This entry concerns a single T cell receptor beta chain. Antigen: not known. The V end was cut by 4 bases, the J end by 2 bases, with 13 bases between. From germline, CDR1 is SGHDT and CDR2 YYEEEE. This CDR3 contains 15 residues. PCR was performed a second time for roughly 6 to 12 cycles using a sample-barcoded 5' primer and a J-beta primer mix. Via MiXCR, TCRdb re-called the 5' RACE reads, giving one row per CDR3 protein. Of more than 1,000,000 distinct CDR3 sequences in the sample, approximately 25% were seen once. This record comes from a study of blood T cells in healthy people across ages. Whole-study results and caveats: Without sorted subsets, naive and antigen-experienced compartments could not be conclusively compared.

Per-sample yields of isolated PBMCs were at least 6.5 million. The same specimen was also included in a second study, on T cells of mothers and their children. That report adds: For each mother, over 8 million TCR beta CDR3 reads were obtained, and for each child, a few million.

This sequence originates from a girl aged 2 to 9 in good health. Sequencing was done on a sample of blood. The chain couples TRBV5-6 to TRBJ1-5; D gene ambiguous. This CDR3 is CASSEGRGRNQPQHF. Written as DNA, the CDR3 is TGTGCCAGCAGCGAAGGGCGGGGTCGCAATCAGCCCCAGCATTTT.